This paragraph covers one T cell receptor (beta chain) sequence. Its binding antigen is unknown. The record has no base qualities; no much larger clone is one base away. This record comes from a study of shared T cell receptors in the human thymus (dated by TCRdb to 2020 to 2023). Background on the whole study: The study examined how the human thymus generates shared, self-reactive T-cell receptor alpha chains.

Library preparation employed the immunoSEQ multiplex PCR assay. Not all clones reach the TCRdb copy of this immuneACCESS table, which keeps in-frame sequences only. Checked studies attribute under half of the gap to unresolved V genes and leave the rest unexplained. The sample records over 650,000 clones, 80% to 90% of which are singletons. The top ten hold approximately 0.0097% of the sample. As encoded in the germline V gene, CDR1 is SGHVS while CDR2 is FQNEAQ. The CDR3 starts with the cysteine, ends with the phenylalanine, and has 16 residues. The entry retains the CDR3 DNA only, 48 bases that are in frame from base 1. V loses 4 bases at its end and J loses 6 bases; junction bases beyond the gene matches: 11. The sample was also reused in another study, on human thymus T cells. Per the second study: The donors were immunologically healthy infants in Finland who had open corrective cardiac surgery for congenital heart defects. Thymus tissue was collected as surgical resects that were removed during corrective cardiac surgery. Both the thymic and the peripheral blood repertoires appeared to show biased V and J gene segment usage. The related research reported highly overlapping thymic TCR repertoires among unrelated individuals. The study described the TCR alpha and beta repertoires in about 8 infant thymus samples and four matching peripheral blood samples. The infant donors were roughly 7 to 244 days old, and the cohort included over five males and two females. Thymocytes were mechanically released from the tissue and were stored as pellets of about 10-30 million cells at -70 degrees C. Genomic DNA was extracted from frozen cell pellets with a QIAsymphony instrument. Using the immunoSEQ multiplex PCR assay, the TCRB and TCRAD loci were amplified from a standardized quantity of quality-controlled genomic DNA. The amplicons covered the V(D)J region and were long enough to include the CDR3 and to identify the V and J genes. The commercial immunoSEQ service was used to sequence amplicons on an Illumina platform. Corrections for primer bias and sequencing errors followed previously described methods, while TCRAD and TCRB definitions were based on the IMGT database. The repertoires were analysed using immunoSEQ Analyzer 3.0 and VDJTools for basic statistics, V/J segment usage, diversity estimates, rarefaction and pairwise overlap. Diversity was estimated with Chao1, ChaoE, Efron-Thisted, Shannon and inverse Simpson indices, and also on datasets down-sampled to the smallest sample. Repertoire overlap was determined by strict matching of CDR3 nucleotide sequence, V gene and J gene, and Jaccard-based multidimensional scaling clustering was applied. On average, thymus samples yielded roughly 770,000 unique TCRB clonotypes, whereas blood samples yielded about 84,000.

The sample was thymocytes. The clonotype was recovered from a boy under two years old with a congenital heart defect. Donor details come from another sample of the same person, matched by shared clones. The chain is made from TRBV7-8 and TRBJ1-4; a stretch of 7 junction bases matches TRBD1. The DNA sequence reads TGTGCCAGCAGCTCCAGACAGGGTGGGGAGGATGAAAAACTGTTTTTT. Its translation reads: CASSSRQGGEDEKLFF.